This T cell receptor beta chain derives from a study of response to subunit inactivated influenza vaccine. TCRdb re-called the RT-PCR reads through MiXCR, storing one row per CDR3 protein. The sample holds around 520,000 distinct CDR3 sequences; less than 30% are singletons and the top ten take 1.9%. This clonotype was detected a few times. Germline trimming cut 5 bases from V and 8 bases from J; bases unmatched to any gene: 11. This CDR3 has 15 amino acids. Per germline, CDR1 SGHTA and CDR2 FQGNSA. The sequence was collected from a man between 50 and 59 years old who received an inactivated influenza vaccine. The J gene is TRBJ2-1, the V gene TRBV7-2; 8 nucleotides line up with TRBD2. The material sequenced was CD4+ T cells sorted from PBMCs, taken more than 4 days after vaccination. The CDR3 sequence: CASSPGWREVDEQFF. DNA for the CDR3: TGTGCCAGCAGCCCCGGGTGGCGGGAGGTCGATGAGCAGTTCTTC.